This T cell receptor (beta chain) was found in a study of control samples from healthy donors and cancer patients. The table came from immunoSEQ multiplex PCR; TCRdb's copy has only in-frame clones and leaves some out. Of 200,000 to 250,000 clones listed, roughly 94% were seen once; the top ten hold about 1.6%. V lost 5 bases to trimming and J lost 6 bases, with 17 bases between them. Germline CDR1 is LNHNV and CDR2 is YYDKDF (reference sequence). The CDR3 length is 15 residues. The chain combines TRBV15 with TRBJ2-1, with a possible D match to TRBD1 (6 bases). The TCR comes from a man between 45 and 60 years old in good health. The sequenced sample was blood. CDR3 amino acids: CATSRWTEGANEQFF. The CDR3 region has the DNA TGTGCCACCAGCCGCTGGACAGAAGGTGCCAATGAGCAGTTCTTC.